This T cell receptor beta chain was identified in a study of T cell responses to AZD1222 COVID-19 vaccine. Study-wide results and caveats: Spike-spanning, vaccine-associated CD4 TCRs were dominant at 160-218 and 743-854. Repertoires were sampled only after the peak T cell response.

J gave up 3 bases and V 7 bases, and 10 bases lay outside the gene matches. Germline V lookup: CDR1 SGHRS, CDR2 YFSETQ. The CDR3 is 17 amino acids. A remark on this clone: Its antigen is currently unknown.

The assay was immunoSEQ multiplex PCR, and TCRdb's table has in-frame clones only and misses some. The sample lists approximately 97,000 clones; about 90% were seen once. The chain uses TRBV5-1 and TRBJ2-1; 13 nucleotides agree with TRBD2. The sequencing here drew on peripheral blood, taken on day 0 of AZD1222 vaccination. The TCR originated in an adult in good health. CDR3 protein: CASLGLAGFGNYNEQFF. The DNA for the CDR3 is TGCGCCAGCTTGGGACTAGCGGGATTCGGTAACTACAATGAGCAGTTCTTC.